The rows below give T cell receptor beta chains drawn from one sample of a study of cytomegalovirus exposure and HLA in healthy donors. The assay was immunoSEQ multiplex PCR, and TCRdb's table has in-frame clones only and misses some. The sample yields 100,000 to 150,000 clones, 90% to 96% seen once. Material for sequencing was PBMCs. All receptors come from a man aged 18 to 29 in good health and CMV-seronegative. The CDR3 runs from the conserved cysteine through the conserved F or W. D genes are given only for firm matches. Expanded clones are given a class, and other clones once, few, many or no size at all.

TRBD1 NA TRBJ1-1 TRBV28 TGTGCCAGCAGTTCCGGGACAGGGGTAGGTGAAGCTTTCTTT CASSSGTGVGEAFF
TRBD1 NA TRBJ1-1 TRBV6-1 TGTGCCAGCGGACAGGGGGCGAGTACTGAAGCTTTCTTT CASGQGASTEAFF
NA NA TRBJ1-3 TRBV5-1 TGCGCCAGCAGCTTGGGTCAGGTTGACTCTGGAAACACCATATATTTT CASSLGQVDSGNTIYF
NA NA TRBJ2-6 TRBV7-2 TGTGCCAGCAGCTTACGGACCACAGGGACTGGGGCCAACGTCCTGACTTTC CASSLRTTGTGANVLTF
TRBD1 NA TRBJ1-3 TRBV9 TGTGCCAGCAGCGTAGGGGGAGGGACAGGCCACTTTGACACCATATATTTT CASSVGGGTGHFDTIYF
TRBD1 NA TRBJ2-7 TRBV5-6 TGTGCCAGCAGCGGGAAACAGGGGGCGAGGGACGAGCAGTACTTC CASSGKQGARDEQYF
NA NA TRBJ2-7 TRBV6-5 TGTGCCAGCAGTTACTCGGGCAGCGGCGAGCAGTACTTC CASSYSGSGEQYF
NA NA TRBJ2-2 TRBV4-2 TGTGCCAGCTCGGGGTGGGGAGACACCGGGGAGCTGTTTTTT CASSGWGDTGELFF
NA NA TRBJ1-1 TRBV6-4 TGTGCCAGCAGTCTTACACCCCGGAACACTGAAGCTTTCTTT CASSLTPRNTEAFF
NA once TRBJ2-3 TRBV11-2 TGTGCCAGCAGCTTGCAGTCAGGGATCAAGGATACGCAGTATTTT CASSLQSGIKDTQYF
TRBD1 NA TRBJ1-5 TRBV19 TGTGCCAGTAGCGACAGGGTCGGTCAGCCCCAGCATTTT CASSDRVGQPQHF
NA NA TRBJ2-7 TRBV2 TGTGCCAGCAGTACCCGGGAGTACGAGCAGTACTTC CASSTREYEQYF
NA NA TRBJ2-1 TRBV2 TGTGCCAGCCGGGTCTACAATGAGCAGTTCTTC CASRVYNEQFF
NA NA TRBJ2-6 TRBV18 TGTGCCAGCTCGCCCGGGACTGAAAAGTCCGGGGCCAACGTCCTGACTTTC CASSPGTEKSGANVLTF
TRBD1 NA TRBJ1-1 TRBV14 TGTGCCAGCAGCCGGACAGGGGGCATGAACACTGAAGCTTTCTTT CASSRTGGMNTEAFF
NA NA TRBJ2-3 TRBV7-9 TGTGCCAGCAGCCCTCAACTCCTAGAAGATACGCAGTATTTT CASSPQLLEDTQYF
TRBD1 NA TRBJ2-1 TRBV9 TGTGCCAGCAGCGCCCTGGACAGGCCCATAATTTACAATGAGCAGTTCTTC CASSALDRPIIYNEQFF
NA NA TRBJ2-1 TRBV4-2 TGTGCCAGCAGCCAAGATGGGCATGAGCAGTTCTTC CASSQDGHEQFF
NA once TRBJ1-3 TRBV4-1 TGCGCCAGCAGCCAAGATCCCTTGGACAGCTTCTCTGGAAACACCATATATTTT CASSQDPLDSFSGNTIYF
NA NA TRBJ1-2 TRBV2 TGTGCCAGCAGTGAAGGTACCGGGACTTCGTACGACTATGGCTACACCTTC CASSEGTGTSYDYGYTF
NA NA TRBJ1-1 TRBV5-1 TGCGCCAGCAGCTCCGAGGGCTGGAACACTGAAGCTTTCTTT CASSSEGWNTEAFF
NA NA TRBJ1-2 TRBV28 TGTGCCAGCATCCCCCGATCAGATGGAGGCTATGGCTACACCTTC CASIPRSDGGYGYTF
NA NA TRBJ2-2 TRBV7-3 TGTGCCAGCAGCTCCCCTGCGTCCGGGGAGCTGTTTTTT CASSSPASGELFF
TRBD1 NA TRBJ1-1 TRBV5-1 TGCGCCAGCAGCTTGGGACAGGGGGCCTTGAACACTGAAGCTTTCTTT CASSLGQGALNTEAFF
NA NA TRBJ1-1 TRBV5-1 TGCGCCAGCAGCTTGGGACAGAATCATGAAGCTTTCTTT CASSLGQNHEAFF
NA NA TRBJ1-3 TRBV10-3 TGTGCCATCAGTGAGGGGCAGGGAAACACCATATATTTT CAISEGQGNTIYF
NA NA TRBJ2-3 TRBV5-1 TGCGCCAGCAGCGAACTCAGGGGCGGAACCCAAACAGATACGCAGTATTTT CASSELRGGTQTDTQYF
NA NA TRBJ2-1 TRBV4-3 TGCGCCAGCAGCCAAGAAGGGGCGTGGAGCTCCTACAATGAGCAGTTCTTC CASSQEGAWSSYNEQFF
NA NA TRBJ2-5 TRBV5-1 TGCGCCAGCAGCTTGGCCAGGGGTGGAGAGACCCAGTACTTC CASSLARGGETQYF
TRBD1 NA TRBJ2-5 TRBV19 TGTGCCAGTAGTAGGACAGGGGAAGAGACCCAGTACTTC CASSRTGEETQYF
NA NA TRBJ2-7 TRBV28 TGTGCCAGCAGCTCACAGGCATACGAGCAGTACTTC CASSSQAYEQYF
TRBD2 NA TRBJ2-1 TRBV27 TGTGCCAGCAGTTCCGGGACTAGCGGCCACAATGAGCAGTTCTTC CASSSGTSGHNEQFF
NA NA TRBJ1-2 TRBV9 TGTGCCAGCAGCGTAGATTCTGAGGACTATGGCTACACCTTC CASSVDSEDYGYTF
NA NA TRBJ2-3 TRBV7-2 TGTGCCAGCAGCTCGGGAGTTAGAGATACGCAGTATTTT CASSSGVRDTQYF
NA NA TRBJ1-2 TRBV28 TGTGCCAGCAGTCCCCTTGCACAGGAAAGCTATGGCTACACCTTC CASSPLAQESYGYTF
NA NA TRBJ1-5 TRBV28 TGTGCCAGCACCCAACTGGGACTGGAAAGCAATCAGCCCCAGCATTTT CASTQLGLESNQPQHF
TRBD1 NA TRBJ1-1 TRBV5-6 TGTGCCAGCAGTGTTAGACAGGGGGCGGGAGGCACTGAAGCTTTCTTT CASSVRQGAGGTEAFF
TRBD1 NA TRBJ2-5 TRBV6-5 TGTGCCAGCAGTTCGACAGGGGGGGGTCCCGAGACCCAGTACTTC CASSSTGGGPETQYF
NA NA TRBJ2-2 TRBV5-6 TGTGCCAGCAGCTTGGCCTGGAGGGACACCGGGGAGCTGTTTTTT CASSLAWRDTGELFF
TRBD1 NA TRBJ1-4 TRBV2 TGTGCCAGCAGTGGACACAGGGGCGGATTAATCGATAGGGAAAAACTGTTTTTT CASSGHRGGLIDREKLFF
TRBD1 NA TRBJ1-5 TRBV28 TGTGCCAGCAGTTTGGGGGGGACAGGGAGTCAGCCCCAGCATTTT CASSLGGTGSQPQHF
NA NA TRBJ2-4 TRBV7-9 TGTGCCAGCAGCGACCCGGCAGGGAAAGCCAAAAACATTCAGTACTTC CASSDPAGKAKNIQYF
NA NA TRBJ1-1 TRBV19 TGTGCCAGTAAGGGACTAATCCAGGCAGGGGACACTGAAGCTTTCTTT CASKGLIQAGDTEAFF
TRBD1 NA TRBJ2-7 TRBV9 TGTGCCAGCAGCCCACGTCCCGGGACAGGATCCTACGAGCAGTACTTC CASSPRPGTGSYEQYF
NA NA TRBJ2-3 TRBV7-8 TGTGCCAGCAGCACAAGCAGGGATGCAGATACGCAGTATTTT CASSTSRDADTQYF
NA NA TRBJ2-1 TRBV11-2 TGTGCCAGCAGCTTAGGTCAGGGGCCCGACCTTGAGCAGTTCTTC CASSLGQGPDLEQFF
TRBD1 NA TRBJ2-3 TRBV30 TGTGCCTGGAGTCGCGCCGGGACAGGGCTTACAGATACGCAGTATTTT CAWSRAGTGLTDTQYF
NA NA TRBJ1-2 TRBV5-6 TGTGCCAGCAGCTTGGACCCAGATAACTATGGCTACACCTTC CASSLDPDNYGYTF
TRBD1 NA TRBJ1-1 TRBV5-1 TGCGCCAGCAGCGTAACCACAGGGGCCACTGAAGCTTTCTTT CASSVTTGATEAFF
TRBD1 NA TRBJ2-7 TRBV5-1 TGCGCCAGCAGCTCGGACAGGGCCGGGCAGTACTTC CASSSDRAGQYF
NA NA TRBJ2-7 TRBV7-9 TGTGCCAGCAGCTCGACATCCCTAGGGGGTTACGAGCAGTACTTC CASSSTSLGGYEQYF
TRBD1 NA TRBJ2-7 TRBV7-8 TGTGCCAGCAGCCTGACAGGGGTTGGCGAGCAGTACTTC CASSLTGVGEQYF
TRBD2 NA TRBJ2-7 TRBV28 TGTGCCAGTTCGAAGGGTGCCTTCGATGGCGGGAGGTACTACGAGCAGTACTTC CASSKGAFDGGRYYEQYF